What follows describes a single T cell receptor (beta chain). These data belong to a study of CD8+ T cells in alopecia areata. Background on the study: At a dose of 5 to 10 mg twice daily, oral tofacitinib was given to treated patients.

V was pared by 0 bases and J by 4 bases, with 11 bases between. The CDR3 has 15 amino acids. The V gene's germline CDR1 is SGDLS and CDR2 YYNGEE. The sequencing template was cDNA reverse transcribed from extracted RNA. Sequenced by immunoSEQ multiplex PCR; TCRdb stores in-frame clones only, minus some. Of roughly 130,000 clones listed, 45% to 60% are singletons. This sequence originates from a human donor with alopecia areata. V gene TRBV9 combines with J gene TRBJ2-1; perhaps TRBD2 as D (7 bases). The sample was CD4+ T cells sorted from blood, taken at week 0. CDR3 region: CASSVAGGQYNEQFF. DNA for the CDR3: TGTGCCAGCAGCGTAGCGGGGGGCCAATACAATGAGCAGTTCTTC.